This TCR beta chain was found in a study of T cells in Graves' hyperthyroidism and ophthalmopathy. Germline V gene lookup returns CDR1 ENHRY and CDR2 SYGVKD. The CDR3 extends over 16 amino acids. Trimming took off 5 bases at V and 10 bases at J, with 26 bases between the two ends. The TCR beta CDR3 regions underwent amplification using RNA transcripts as the source. Initially, a first-round RT-PCR of the TCR CDR3 employed the HTBI primer set. Via MiXCR, TCRdb re-called the multiplex PCR reads, giving one row per CDR3 protein. The table shows 490,000 or so distinct CDR3 sequences, with 40% to 50% occurring only once. There are a few counts of this clonotype.

The source is an adult woman with Graves' disease, either hyperthyroidism or ophthalmopathy (not recorded which). The sample comprised peripheral blood or thyroid tissue (not recorded which). The chain recombines TRBV10-3 with TRBJ1-1, with D possibly TRBD1 on 6 matching bases. Here the CDR3 DNA reads TGTGCCATCAGTCGAACACCCTTAGGGACATCAACGGGAGCTTTCTTT. Protein: CAISRTPLGTSTGAFF.